This T cell receptor beta chain was sequenced in a study of blood T cell repertoires in COVID-19. Looking at the study overall: Both acute and convalescent COVID-19 samples were obtained from the United States, Italy and Spain. T cells, B-cell-depleted T cells, or PBMCs provided the cDNA or gDNA that served as material.

CDR1 and CDR2 (germline): LNHDA, SQIVND (reference sequence). This CDR3 has 13 amino acids. V was trimmed by 5 bases and J by 6 bases, leaving 13 bases between them. Source study methods: For nucleated cells, counts were estimated from reference gene primer amplification. Libraries were prepared by immunoSEQ multiplex PCR; TCRdb keeps only in-frame clonotypes and omits some of them. That table is the source of V, J and clone size, and D and trimming were worked out from the DNA. The sample has about 74,000 clones, 70% to 90% seen once. The sequenced sample consisted of peripheral blood. This TCR was recovered from a man aged 65-85 years with acute or convalescent COVID-19. The chain combines TRBV19 with TRBJ1-2, with D possibly being TRBD1 (6 bases). DNA of the CDR3: TGTGCCAGTAGTTTCAGGGGCGAGGATGGCTACACCTTC. Protein: CASSFRGEDGYTF.